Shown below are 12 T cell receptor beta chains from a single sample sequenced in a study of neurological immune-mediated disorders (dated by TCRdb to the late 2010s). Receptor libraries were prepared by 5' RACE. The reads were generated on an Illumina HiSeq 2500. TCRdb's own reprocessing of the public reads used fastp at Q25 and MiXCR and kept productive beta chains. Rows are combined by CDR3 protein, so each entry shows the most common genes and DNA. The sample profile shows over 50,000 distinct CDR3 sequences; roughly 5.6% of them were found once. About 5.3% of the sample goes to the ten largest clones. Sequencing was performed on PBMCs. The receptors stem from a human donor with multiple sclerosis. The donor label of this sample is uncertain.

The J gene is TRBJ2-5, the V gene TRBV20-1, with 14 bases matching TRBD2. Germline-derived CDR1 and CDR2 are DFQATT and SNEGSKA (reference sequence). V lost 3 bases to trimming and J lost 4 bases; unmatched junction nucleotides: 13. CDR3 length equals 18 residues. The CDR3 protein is CSARSVVTSGGAAETQYF. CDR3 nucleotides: TGCAGTGCTAGGTCTGTAGTGACTAGCGGGGGGGCTGCAGAGACCCAGTACTTC.

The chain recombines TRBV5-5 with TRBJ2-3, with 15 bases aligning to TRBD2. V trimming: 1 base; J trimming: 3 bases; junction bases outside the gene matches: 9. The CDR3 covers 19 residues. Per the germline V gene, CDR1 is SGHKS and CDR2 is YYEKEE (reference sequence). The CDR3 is CASSLRRGLAGGMTDTQYF. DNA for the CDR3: TGTGCCAGCAGCTTGCGTCGGGGACTAGCGGGGGGTATGACAGATACGCAGTATTTT.

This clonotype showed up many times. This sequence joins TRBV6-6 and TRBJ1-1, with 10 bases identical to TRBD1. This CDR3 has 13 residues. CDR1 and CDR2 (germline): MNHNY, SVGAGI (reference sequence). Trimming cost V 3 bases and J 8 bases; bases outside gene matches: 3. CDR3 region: CASSYPGQGEAFF. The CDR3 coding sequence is TGTGCCAGCAGTTATCCGGGACAGGGGGAAGCTTTCTTT.

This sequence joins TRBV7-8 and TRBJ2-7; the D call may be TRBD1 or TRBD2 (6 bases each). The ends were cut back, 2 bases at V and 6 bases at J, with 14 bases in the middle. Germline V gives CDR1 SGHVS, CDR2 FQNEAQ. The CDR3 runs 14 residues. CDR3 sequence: CASSLRRGLGEQYF. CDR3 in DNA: TGTGCCAGCAGCTTACGGAGGGGGTTGGGCGAGCAGTACTTC.

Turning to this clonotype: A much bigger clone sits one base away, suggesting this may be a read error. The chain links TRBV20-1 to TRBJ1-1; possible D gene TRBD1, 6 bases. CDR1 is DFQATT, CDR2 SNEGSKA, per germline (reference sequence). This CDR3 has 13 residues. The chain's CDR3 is CSARTGSITKAFF. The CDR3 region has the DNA TGCAGTGCTAGAACAGGGTCTATCACTAAAGCTTTCTTT.

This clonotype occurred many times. CDR3 DNA sequence: TGTGCCAGCAGCCAAGTTTTAGGACGGCTTCGGGGAGAGCAGTACTTC. Translation gives CASSQVLGRLRGEQYF. The chain carries TRBV3-1 and TRBJ2-7; TRBD2 is a possible D gene (5 bases). The V gene's germline CDR1 is LGHDT and CDR2 YNNKEL (reference sequence). The CDR3 runs 16 residues. The V end lost 1 base, the J end lost 7 bases, and 20 bases lay between the germline ends.

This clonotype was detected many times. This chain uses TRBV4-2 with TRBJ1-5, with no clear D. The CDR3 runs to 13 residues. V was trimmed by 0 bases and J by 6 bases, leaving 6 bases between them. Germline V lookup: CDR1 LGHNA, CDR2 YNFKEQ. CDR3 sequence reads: CASSQDSRQPQHF. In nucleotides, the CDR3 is TGTGCCAGCAGCCAAGACAGCCGTCAGCCCCAGCATTTT.

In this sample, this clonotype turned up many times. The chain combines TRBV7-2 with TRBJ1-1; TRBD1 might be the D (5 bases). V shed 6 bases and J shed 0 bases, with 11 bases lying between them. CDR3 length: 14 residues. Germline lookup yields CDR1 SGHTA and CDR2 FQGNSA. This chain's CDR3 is CASRGPLLNTEAFF. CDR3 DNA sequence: TGTGCCAGCAGGGGACCGTTACTGAACACTGAAGCTTTCTTT.

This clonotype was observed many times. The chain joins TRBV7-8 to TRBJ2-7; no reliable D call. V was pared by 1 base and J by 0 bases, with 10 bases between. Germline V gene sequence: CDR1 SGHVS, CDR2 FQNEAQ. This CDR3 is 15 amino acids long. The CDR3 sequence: CASSLVRVFSYEQYF. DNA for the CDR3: TGTGCCAGCAGCTTAGTTCGGGTGTTCTCCTACGAGCAGTACTTC. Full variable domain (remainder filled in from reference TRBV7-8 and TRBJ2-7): GAGVSQSPRYKVAKRGQDVALRCDPISGHVSLFWYQQALGQGPEFLTYFQNEAQLDKSGLPSDRFFAERPEGSVSTLKIQRTQQEDSAVYLCASSLVRVFSYEQYFGPGTRLTVT.

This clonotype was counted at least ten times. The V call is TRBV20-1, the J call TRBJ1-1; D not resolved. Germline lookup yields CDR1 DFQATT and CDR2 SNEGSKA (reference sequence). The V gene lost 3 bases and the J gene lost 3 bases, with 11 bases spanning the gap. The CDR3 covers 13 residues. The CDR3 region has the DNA TGCAGTGCTAGTTCCTCTGGGGACACTGAAGCTTTCTTT. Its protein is CSASSSGDTEAFF.

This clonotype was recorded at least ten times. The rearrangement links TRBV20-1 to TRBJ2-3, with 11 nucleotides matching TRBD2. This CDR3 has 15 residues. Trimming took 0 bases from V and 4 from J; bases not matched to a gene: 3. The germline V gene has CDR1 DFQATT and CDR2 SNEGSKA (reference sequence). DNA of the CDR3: TGCAGTGCTAGAGATGTAGCGGGGGGGCCAGATACGCAGTATTTT. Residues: CSARDVAGGPDTQYF.

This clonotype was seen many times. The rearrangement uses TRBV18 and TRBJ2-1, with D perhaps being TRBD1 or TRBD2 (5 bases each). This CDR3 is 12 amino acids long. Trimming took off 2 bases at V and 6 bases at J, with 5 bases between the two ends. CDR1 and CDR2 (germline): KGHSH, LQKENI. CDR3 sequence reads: CASSPGTNEQFF. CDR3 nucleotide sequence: TGTGCCAGCTCACCAGGGACCAATGAGCAGTTCTTC.